This T cell receptor beta chain was found in a study of response to subunit inactivated influenza vaccine. Study results and caveats: Authors suggested each seasonal flu vaccination may recruit only limited numbers of new T cells.

V lost 2 bases to trimming and J lost 0 bases, with 26 bases between them. The CDR3 has 21 residues. Germline CDR1 reads SGHRS; CDR2 reads YFSETQ. This clonotype was seen repeatedly, ten times or more. The antigen remains unidentified. TCRdb reprocessed the RT-PCR reads via MiXCR and lists one record per CDR3 protein. The table has about 520,000 distinct CDR3 sequences, over 25% seen once. The TCR originated in a man in his forties or fifties who received an inactivated influenza vaccine. V is TRBV5-1 and J is TRBJ1-4; tentatively, D is TRBD1 (5 bases). The sample was CD4+ T cells sorted from PBMCs, taken 4 to 6 days after vaccination. CDR3 DNA sequence: TGCGCCAGCAGCTTATCGCCGCGCGGACGGGACGGAAATGCAACTAATGAAAAACTGTTTTTT. Residues: CASSLSPRGRDGNATNEKLFF.